The following is a T cell receptor beta chain sequence with its context. As yet, its antigen is unknown. Use of 60 Vbeta and 13 Jbeta primers characterized the PCR. Clones were sequenced by immunoSEQ multiplex PCR, and TCRdb holds only the in-frame ones, with some missing. The sample yields 130,000 or so clones, roughly 8.3% seen once. These data belong to a study of cytomegalovirus exposure and HLA in healthy donors. Study-level findings and limits: A later analysis found that most CMV-associated TCR beta chains appeared HLA-restricted. TCR beta sequences reportedly predicted most subjects' HLA-A and HLA-B alleles accurately. Several of the most significant clusters were apparently associated with common viral pathogens in a later analysis. The study flagged 150 to 200 TCR beta chains as cytomegalovirus-associated.

The source is a man aged 40-55 years in good health and CMV-seronegative. Source material: PBMCs.

The CDR3 here is CASSPRDLQYF. CDR3 coding DNA: TGTGCCAGCTCACCACGGGACTTGCAGTATTTT. This sequence joins TRBV18 and TRBJ2-3; tentative D call: TRBD2 (6 bases). Germline V gives CDR1 KGHSH, CDR2 LQKENI. Trimming took 1 base from V and 11 from J, leaving 7 bases between them. CDR3 length: 11 amino acids.